Below, one T cell receptor beta chain is given with its context. The assay was immunoSEQ multiplex PCR, and TCRdb's table has in-frame clones only and misses some. Of 250,000 to 300,000 clones listed, 91% were seen once; the top ten hold around 1.3%. Grouping used clinical history reported by participants in a survey and questionnaire. The CDR3 extends over 16 amino acids. V shed 5 bases, J shed 1 base, and the junction held 10 bases outside the gene matches. Germline assignment: CDR1 SSHAT and CDR2 FNYEAQ (reference sequence). This sample is drawn from a study of blood T cell repertoires in COVID-19.

The sequence derives from a human donor in a cohort exposed to, infected with or recovered from COVID-19 (not recorded which). The donor label of this sample is uncertain. The sample taken for sequencing was PBMCs or T cells enriched from blood (not recorded which). The V and J genes are TRBV7-7 and TRBJ2-5; 7 bases align to TRBD1. The CDR3 nucleotides read TGTGCCAGCAGCCAGGGGACAGCCCTGACCCAAGAGACCCAGTACTTC. Encoded protein: CASSQGTALTQETQYF.